A selection of T cell receptor beta chains follows, all from one sample in a study of T-cell reconstitution after alpha-beta-depleted transplantation in children. In TCRdb, the PCR reads were re-called with MiXCR into one record per CDR3 protein. The sample includes about 980,000 distinct CDR3 sequences, about 30% of them seen just once. The input for sequencing was PBMCs, mostly from graft donor cells, taken 360 days after TCRalphabeta/CD19-depleted stem cell transplant. Receptors originate from a boy in the first two years of life who had a stem cell transplant for SCID, so the T cells may come from the graft donor. Both conserved end residues are part of each CDR3. D genes are given only for firm matches. Part of the rows lack a size; the others show once, few, many or a class for expanded clones.

d_gene	j_gene	v_gene	abundance	CDR3nt	CDR3aa
-	TRBJ1-4	TRBV20-1	few	TGCAGTGCTACATCTGGCGGTGACAGAAAACTGTTTTTT	CSATSGGDRKLFF
-	TRBJ1-3	TRBV29-1	-	TGCAGCGTGAAACAGGGTCCAGGAAACACCATATATTTT	CSVKQGPGNTIYF
-	TRBJ2-7	TRBV20-1	few	TGCAGTGCTAGATATCGGGGATCCTCCTACGAGCAGTACTTC	CSARYRGSSYEQYF
TRBD1	TRBJ1-2	TRBV5-5	-	TGTGCCAGCAGCTTTGGGCAGGGGGCAGTGGGTGGCTACACCTTC	CASSFGQGAVGGYTF
-	TRBJ2-5	TRBV5-1	-	TGCGCCAGCAGCTTTCCGCGGGGAGAGACCCAGTACTTC	CASSFPRGETQYF
TRBD1	TRBJ2-7	TRBV29-1	-	TGCAGCGTTGAAGGGACAGGACCCTACGAGCAGTACTTC	CSVEGTGPYEQYF
-	TRBJ1-4	TRBV12-3/TRBV12-4	-	TGTGCCAGCAGTTTTGGGAGGTGGAATGAAAAACTGTTTTTT	CASSFGRWNEKLFF
-	TRBJ2-2	TRBV15	-	TGTGCCACCAGCAGAGCTCCCGGGGAGCTGTTTTTT	CATSRAPGELFF
-	TRBJ2-7	TRBV4-1	few	TGCGCCAGCAGCCACGGGCGGGGCGACTACGAGCAGTACTTC	CASSHGRGDYEQYF
-	TRBJ1-2	TRBV20-1	once	TGCAGTGCTAGAGATGGAGGACAGAACTATGGCTACACCTTC	CSARDGGQNYGYTF
-	TRBJ1-3	TRBV12-3/TRBV12-4	few	TGTGCCAGCAGTTTCCTGGCCTCGACACGACAGGTATATTTT	CASSFLASTRQVYF
-	TRBJ2-6	TRBV25-1	-	TGTGCCAGCACCCACCGGGGAAATGGGGCCAACGTCCTGACTTTC	CASTHRGNGANVLTF
-	TRBJ2-2	TRBV20-1	-	TGCAGTGCCTCGGGACCGGCCGGGGAGCTGTTTTTT	CSASGPAGELFF
-	TRBJ1-1	TRBV20-1	-	TGCAGTGCTAGAGATGGTGCCTCAAGGAGAGCTTTCTTT	CSARDGASRRAFF
TRBD2	TRBJ2-7	TRBV12-3/TRBV12-4	few	TGTGCCAGCAGTTCTGGGCGGGGGGGCCCGTACGAGCAGTACTTC	CASSSGRGGPYEQYF
-	TRBJ2-3	TRBV28	few	TGTGCCAGCAGTTCCACAAGGCCGGGACGCCTCTTTGAAGTGAGGGCGCAGTATTTT	CASSSTRPGRLFEVRAQYF
-	TRBJ2-3	TRBV20-1	-	TGCAGTGCCCGTAGCTACGGCCCAGATACGCAGTATTTT	CSARSYGPDTQYF
-	TRBJ2-4	TRBV29-1	-	TGCAGCGTTGCTCCGGGACCTCCCAAAAACATTCAGTACTTC	CSVAPGPPKNIQYF
-	TRBJ2-7	TRBV9	-	TGTGCCAGCAGCCGCGGAGGGGGCCTCGAGCAGTACTTC	CASSRGGGLEQYF
-	TRBJ2-5	TRBV4-1	-	TGCGCCAGCAGCCAAGATAACAGGCAAGAGACCCAGTACTTC	CASSQDNRQETQYF
-	TRBJ2-1	TRBV27	many	TGTGCCAGCAGTTTATATGCCGGGGGAGGGGGGAATGAGCAGTTCTTC	CASSLYAGGGGNEQFF
TRBD1	TRBJ1-1	TRBV29-1	few	TGCAGCGTGGGACAGGGGGCGCTAGGTGAAGCTTTCTTT	CSVGQGALGEAFF
TRBD1	TRBJ2-1	TRBV7-9	few	TGTGCCAGCAGGAAGGGACAGGGGATTTACAATGAGCAGTTCTTC	CASRKGQGIYNEQFF
TRBD1	TRBJ2-1	TRBV11-2	-	TGTGCCAGCGGGGGACAGGGGGGCGATGAGCAGTTCTTC	CASGGQGGDEQFF
-	TRBJ2-3	TRBV12-3/TRBV12-4	few	TGTGCCAGCAGTTCCCCGTATGCGTCTTACACAGATACGCAGTATTTT	CASSSPYASYTDTQYF
-	TRBJ2-1	TRBV28	few	TGTGCCAGCAGTTCTTGGGGCACGACGAATGAGCAGTTCTTC	CASSSWGTTNEQFF
-	TRBJ1-1	TRBV12-3/TRBV12-4	few	TGTGCCAGCAGTGACCCGCCGGGCACTGAAGCTTTCTTT	CASSDPPGTEAFF
-	TRBJ2-1	TRBV4-3	-	TGCGCCAGCAGCCAAGATAGTCCCCGTCACGGTTACAATGAGCAGTTCTTC	CASSQDSPRHGYNEQFF
TRBD1	TRBJ1-1	TRBV20-1	few	TGCAGTGCTAGAAGACAGGGCCGTCTTGGAAACACTGAAGCTTTCTTT	CSARRQGRLGNTEAFF
-	TRBJ1-2	TRBV6-1	few	TGTGCCAGCAGTGCCGGGGAAAAGGGGAGCGGCTACACCTTC	CASSAGEKGSGYTF
-	TRBJ2-3	TRBV2	many	TGTGCCAGCAGTGGCGGGGGCCGGGCAGATACGCAGTATTTT	CASSGGGRADTQYF
-	TRBJ2-3	TRBV12-3/TRBV12-4	many	TGTGCCAGCAACCAGGGTTTCGGAGATACGCAGTATTTT	CASNQGFGDTQYF
TRBD1	TRBJ2-7	TRBV28	-	TGTGCCAGCAGTCTTGCGGGACAGGGGGCTTGGGAGCAGTACTTC	CASSLAGQGAWEQYF
-	TRBJ2-1	TRBV29-1	-	TGCAGCGTGGACACAGGGTATCCCTACAATGAGCAGTTCTTC	CSVDTGYPYNEQFF
-	TRBJ1-2	TRBV12-3/TRBV12-4	once	TGTGCCAGCAGGTGTTCCTTATTCCCCTACTATGGCTACACCTTC	CASRCSLFPYYGYTF
-	TRBJ2-1	TRBV3-1	once	TGTGCCAGCAGCCAGGCAGGACAGAGTGAGCAGTTCTTC	CASSQAGQSEQFF
-	TRBJ2-7	TRBV6-2/TRBV6-3	-	TGTGCCAGCAGTTACGACGACAGATACGAGCAGTACTTC	CASSYDDRYEQYF
TRBD2	TRBJ2-7	TRBV6-1	-	TGTGCCAGCAGTAAGACTGCCAGGACTAGCGGGGGTAGAGAGCAGTACTTC	CASSKTARTSGGREQYF
TRBD1	TRBJ2-5	TRBV12-3/TRBV12-4	-	TGTGCCAGCAGTTTCGGACAGGAACAAGAGACCCAGTACTTC	CASSFGQEQETQYF
TRBD2	TRBJ2-3	TRBV27	-	TGTGCCAGCAGTCCCCGACCCGGGACTAGGCGTGATACGCAGTATTTT	CASSPRPGTRRDTQYF
-	TRBJ2-7	TRBV4-1	few	TGCGCCAGCAGCCAAGATCTTAGGAGTCCCCCCTACGAGCAGTACTTC	CASSQDLRSPPYEQYF
TRBD2	TRBJ2-1	TRBV4-1	few	TGCGCCAGCAGCTCCCGCGGGGGGGGCTACAATGAGCAGTTCTTC	CASSSRGGGYNEQFF
TRBD2	TRBJ2-5	TRBV28	-	TGTGCCAGCAGTTTGGCCCTGGCTAGCGGGGGGGTTTGGCAAGAGACCCAGTACTTC	CASSLALASGGVWQETQYF
-	TRBJ1-1	TRBV20-1	-	TGCAGTGCTAGCGGTTATGAGGCTTTCTTT	CSASGYEAFF
-	TRBJ2-7	TRBV4-3	few	TGCGCCAGCAGCCAAGGGCTAGTGAGCGACGAGCAGTACTTC	CASSQGLVSDEQYF